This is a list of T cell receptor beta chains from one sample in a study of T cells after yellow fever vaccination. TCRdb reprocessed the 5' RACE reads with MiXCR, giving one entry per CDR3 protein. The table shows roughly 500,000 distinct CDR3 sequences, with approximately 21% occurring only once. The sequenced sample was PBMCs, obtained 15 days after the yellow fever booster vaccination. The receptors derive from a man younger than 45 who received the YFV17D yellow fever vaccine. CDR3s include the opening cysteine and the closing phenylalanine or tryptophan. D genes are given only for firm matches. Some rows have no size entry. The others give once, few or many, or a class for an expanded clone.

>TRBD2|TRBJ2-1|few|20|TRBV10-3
CAISESMGLAGGHSYNEQFF
TGTGCCATCAGTGAGTCGATGGGGCTAGCGGGAGGCCATTCCTACAATGAGCAGTTCTTC
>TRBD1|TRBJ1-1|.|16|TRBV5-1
CASTRTGTLGNTEAFF
TGCGCCAGCACCCGGACAGGAACCCTGGGGAACACTGAAGCTTTCTTT
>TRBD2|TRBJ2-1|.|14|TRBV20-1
CSASLAEDYNEQFF
TGCAGTGCCTCTCTAGCGGAAGACTACAATGAGCAGTTCTTC
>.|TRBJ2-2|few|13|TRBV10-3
CAINKDLGGELFF
TGTGCCATCAATAAAGATTTAGGAGGGGAGCTGTTTTTT
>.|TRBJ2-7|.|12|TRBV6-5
CASSFTVYEQYF
TGTGCCAGCAGTTTTACAGTCTACGAGCAGTACTTC
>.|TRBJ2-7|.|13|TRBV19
CASSIARDYEQYF
TGTGCCAGTAGTATAGCCCGGGACTACGAGCAGTACTTC
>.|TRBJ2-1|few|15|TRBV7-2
CASTLGGLSYNEQFF
TGTGCCAGCACTCTAGGGGGGCTCTCCTACAATGAGCAGTTCTTC
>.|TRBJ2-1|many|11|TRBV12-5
CASGLTTEQFF
TGTGCTAGTGGTTTGACAACTGAGCAGTTCTTC
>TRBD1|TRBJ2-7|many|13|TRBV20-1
CSARLEGAGEQYF
TGCAGTGCCCGGCTAGAGGGGGCTGGCGAGCAGTACTTC
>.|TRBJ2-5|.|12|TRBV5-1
CASRVSEETQYF
TGCGCCAGCCGGGTGTCTGAGGAGACCCAGTACTTC
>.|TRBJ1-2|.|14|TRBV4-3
CASSPTLLQDGYTF
TGCGCCAGCAGCCCGACCCTCTTGCAAGACGGCTACACCTTC
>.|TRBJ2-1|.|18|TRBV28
CASSDPRGGGGPYNEQFF
TGTGCCAGCAGCGATCCGAGGGGGGGGGGTGGACCCTACAATGAGCAGTTCTTC
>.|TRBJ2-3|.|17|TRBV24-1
CATSDSAPAASTDTQYF
TGTGCCACCAGTGATTCCGCCCCAGCGGCTAGCACAGATACGCAGTATTTT
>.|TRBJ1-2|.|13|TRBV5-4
CASSLAGGDGYTF
TGTGCCAGCAGCTTGGCCGGGGGGGACGGCTACACCTTC
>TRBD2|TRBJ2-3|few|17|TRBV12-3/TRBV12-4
CASSHRTSGRNTDTQYF
TGTGCCAGCAGTCATCGGACTAGCGGGAGGAACACAGATACGCAGTATTTT
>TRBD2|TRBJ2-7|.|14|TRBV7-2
CASSALLAGGEQYF
TGTGCCAGCAGCGCACTCCTGGCGGGAGGCGAGCAGTACTTC
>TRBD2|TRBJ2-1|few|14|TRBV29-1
CSAGLAGSYNEQFF
TGCAGCGCCGGACTAGCCGGGTCCTACAATGAGCAGTTCTTC
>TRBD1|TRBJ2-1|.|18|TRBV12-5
CASGLVPKEQGNANEQFF
TGTGCTAGTGGTTTGGTACCGAAGGAACAGGGGAATGCCAATGAGCAGTTCTTC
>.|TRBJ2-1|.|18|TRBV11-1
CASSSPGRTGLRANEQFF
TGTGCCAGCAGCTCGCCAGGCCGTACGGGATTGAGGGCCAATGAGCAGTTCTTC
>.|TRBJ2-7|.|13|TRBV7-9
CASSPDLFNEQYF
TGTGCCAGCAGCCCCGACCTGTTCAACGAGCAGTACTTC
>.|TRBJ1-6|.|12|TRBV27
CASRQGYSPLHF
TGTGCCAGCAGGCAGGGTTATTCACCCCTCCACTTT
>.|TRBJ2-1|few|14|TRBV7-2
CASSLELGEKQQFF
TGTGCCAGCAGCTTAGAGCTGGGGGAGAAACAACAGTTCTTC
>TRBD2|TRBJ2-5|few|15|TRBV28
CASSLGLGSQETQYF
TGTGCCAGCAGTTTAGGACTAGGATCCCAAGAGACCCAGTACTTC
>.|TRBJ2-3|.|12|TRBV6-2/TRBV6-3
CASSSWSDTQYF
TGTGCCAGCAGCTCCTGGTCAGATACGCAGTATTTT
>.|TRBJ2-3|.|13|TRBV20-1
CSASRVGTDTQYF
TGCAGTGCCTCCAGGGTCGGCACAGATACGCAGTATTTT
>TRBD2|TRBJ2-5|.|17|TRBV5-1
CASSLGVAGGPQETQYF
TGCGCCAGCAGCTTGGGGGTCGCGGGAGGCCCCCAAGAGACCCAGTACTTC
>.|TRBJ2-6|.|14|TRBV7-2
CASSRGAGANVLTF
TGTGCCAGCAGTCGTGGCGCTGGGGCCAACGTCCTGACTTTC
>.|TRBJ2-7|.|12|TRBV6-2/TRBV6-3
CASESFPYEQYF
TGTGCCAGCGAATCCTTCCCCTACGAGCAGTACTTC
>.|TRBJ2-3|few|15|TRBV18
CASSPRGRSTDTQYF
TGTGCCAGCTCACCCCGCGGAAGGAGCACAGATACGCAGTATTTT
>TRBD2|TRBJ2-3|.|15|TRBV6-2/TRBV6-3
CASSTLAGASHTQYF
TGTGCCAGCAGTACCTTAGCGGGAGCGTCCCATACGCAGTATTTT
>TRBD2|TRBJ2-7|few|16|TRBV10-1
CASSAGLAGVLNEQYF
TGCGCCAGCAGTGCGGGACTAGCGGGAGTTCTGAACGAGCAGTACTTC
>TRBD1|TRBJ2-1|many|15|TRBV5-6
CASSPPGTAYNEQFF
TGTGCCAGCAGCCCCCCCGGGACAGCCTACAATGAGCAGTTCTTC
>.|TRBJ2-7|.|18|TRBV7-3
CASSLYPFREGIMGEQYF
TGTGCCAGCAGCTTATACCCTTTCCGCGAGGGGATTATGGGTGAGCAGTACTTC
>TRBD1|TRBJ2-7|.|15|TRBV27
CASSLSTGVPAEQYF
TGTGCCAGCAGCCTCTCGACAGGGGTACCCGCCGAGCAGTACTTC
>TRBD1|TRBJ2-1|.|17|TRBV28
CASSSHRGSSSYNEQFF
TGTGCCAGCAGTTCACACAGGGGTTCTAGTTCCTACAATGAGCAGTTCTTC
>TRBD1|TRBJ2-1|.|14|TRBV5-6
CASSQGQFYNEQFF
TGTGCCAGCAGCCAGGGACAGTTCTACAATGAGCAGTTCTTC
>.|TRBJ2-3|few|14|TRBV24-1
CATSDSRTTDTQYF
TGTGCCACCAGTGATTCCAGGACCACAGATACGCAGTATTTT
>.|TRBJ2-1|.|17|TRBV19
CASSIRRGPLVSDEQFF
TGTGCCAGTAGTATTAGGCGCGGACCCCTCGTTTCGGATGAGCAGTTCTTC
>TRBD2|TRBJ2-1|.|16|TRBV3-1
CASSQAGTSQYNEQFF
TGTGCCAGCAGCCAAGCAGGGACTAGCCAGTACAATGAGCAGTTCTTC
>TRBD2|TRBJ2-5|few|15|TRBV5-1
CASSLTSGLQETQYF
TGCGCCAGCAGCTTGACTAGCGGACTCCAAGAGACCCAGTACTTC
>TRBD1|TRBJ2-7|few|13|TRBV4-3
CASSQLTGDEQYF
TGCGCCAGCAGCCAACTGACAGGGGACGAGCAGTACTTC
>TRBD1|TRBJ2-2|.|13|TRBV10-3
CAAGQGGTGELFF
TGTGCCGCGGGACAGGGAGGCACCGGGGAGCTGTTTTTT
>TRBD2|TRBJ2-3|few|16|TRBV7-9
CASSPELAGDMDTQYF
TGTGCCAGCAGCCCAGAGCTAGCGGGAGATATGGATACGCAGTATTTT
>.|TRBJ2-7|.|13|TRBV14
CASSQAGGNEQYF
TGTGCCAGCAGCCAAGCCGGGGGAAACGAGCAGTACTTC
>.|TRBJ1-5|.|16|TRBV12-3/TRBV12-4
CASSFGDTGPNQPQHF
TGTGCCAGCAGTTTCGGGGACACCGGACCTAATCAGCCCCAGCATTTT
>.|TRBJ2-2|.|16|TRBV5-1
CANSLGPTGNTGELFF
TGCGCCAACAGCTTGGGCCCAACGGGTAACACCGGGGAGCTGTTTTTT
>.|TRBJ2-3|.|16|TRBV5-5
CASSLPGHQLTDTQYF
TGTGCCAGCAGCTTGCCGGGACACCAGTTGACAGATACGCAGTATTTT
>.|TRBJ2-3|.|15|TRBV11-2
CASSLISLVTGTQYF
TGTGCCAGCAGCTTAATCTCCTTGGTAACGGGTACGCAGTATTTT
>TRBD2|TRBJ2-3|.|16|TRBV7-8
CASSYIAGGLTDTQYF
TGTGCCAGCAGCTATATAGCGGGAGGCCTCACAGATACGCAGTATTTT